The 28 T cell receptor beta chains below come from one sample, sequenced in a study of blood T cell repertoires in COVID-19. The data were produced by immunoSEQ multiplex PCR, yet TCRdb's version contains in-frame clones alone and is incomplete. Counted here are around 180,000 clones, under 80% occurring once; the ten biggest clones make up about 17%. The sample taken for sequencing was PBMCs or T cells enriched from blood (not recorded which). These receptors all stem from a woman between 50 and 59 years old with acute COVID-19.

The chain combines TRBV6-5 with TRBJ1-2, with 7 bases matching TRBD1. With V trimmed by 1 base and J by 4 bases, 9 bases remained unmatched. Germline V gives CDR1 MNHEY, CDR2 SVGAGI. There are 16 residues in the CDR3. This CDR3 is CASSYFPTGDFYGYTF. The CDR3 DNA is TGTGCCAGCAGTTACTTCCCCACAGGGGATTTCTATGGCTACACCTTC.

The J gene is TRBJ1-1, the V gene TRBV7-3; the D is unclear. The germline gives CDR1 SGHTA, CDR2 FQGTGA. Between the trimmed V and J ends, which lost 0 bases and 3 bases, there was a span of 8 bases. This CDR3 is 14 amino acids long. CDR3 sequence: CASSLTSRDTEAFF. As DNA, the CDR3 is TGTGCCAGCAGCTTAACCAGCCGGGACACTGAAGCTTTCTTT.

The J gene is TRBJ1-4, the V gene TRBV6-5; D ambiguous. Trimming shortened V by 4 bases and J by 8 bases, and 17 bases separated the two germline ends. Per the germline V gene, CDR1 is MNHEY and CDR2 is SVGAGI. The CDR3 runs 15 residues. The CDR3 sequence is CASSSFSGLGEKLFF. CDR3 nucleotides: TGTGCCAGCAGTTCATTCAGTGGACTTGGGGAAAAACTGTTTTTT.

The chain has TRBV9 and TRBJ1-5, with TRBD1 as a possible D gene (6 bases). Trimming removed 3 bases from V and 8 bases from J, with 12 bases in between. The CDR3 length is 13 residues. CDR1 SGDLS and CDR2 YYNGEE come from the germline V gene. CDR3 sequence: CASSGGRVEPQHF. CDR3 DNA: TGTGCCAGCAGCGGGGGGCGCGTTGAGCCCCAGCATTTT.

This chain uses TRBV6-5 with TRBJ2-5; 7 bases match TRBD1. V gave up 6 bases and J gave up 5 bases; unmatched junction bases: 9. The germline V gene has CDR1 MNHEY and CDR2 SVGAGI. The CDR3 spans 14 residues. In DNA form, the CDR3 reads TGTGCCAGCAGGGGGGACAGCGGCGGGGAGACCCAGTACTTC. Translation gives CASRGDSGGETQYF.

V is TRBV24-1 and J is TRBJ1-2, with D possibly being TRBD1 (5 bases). The CDR3 runs 11 residues. Trimming removed 11 bases at V and 6 bases at J, with 12 bases between. Germline CDR1 is KGHDR and CDR2 is SFDVKD. DNA of the CDR3: TGTGCCATTGGAAGGGGCGATGGCTACACCTTC. Translated, it gives CAIGRGDGYTF.

The J gene is TRBJ2-5, the V gene TRBV14; possibly TRBD1 for D (6 bases). Trimming took off 5 bases at V and 4 bases at J, with 20 bases between the two ends. The CDR3 is 16 amino acids. Germline CDR1 is SGHDN and CDR2 is FVKESK. CDR3 amino acids: CASSFGTKMGLETQYF. CDR3 DNA sequence: TGTGCCAGCAGCTTTGGGACAAAAATGGGGTTAGAGACCCAGTACTTC.

The chain has TRBV2 and TRBJ1-2; 7 nucleotides align to TRBD1. Trimming removed 2 bases from V and 3 bases from J; junction bases left unmatched: 9. CDR3 size: 16 residues. The germline V gene encodes CDR1 SNHLY and CDR2 FYNNEI. The CDR3 here is CASSESGGGADYGYTF. CDR3 bases: TGTGCCAGCAGTGAAAGCGGAGGGGGCGCCGACTATGGCTACACCTTC.

The chain employs TRBV5-1 and TRBJ2-5, with D tentatively TRBD1 (6 bases). CDR1 SGHRS and CDR2 YFSETQ come from the germline V gene. The CDR3 spans 14 residues. With 0 bases removed from V and 4 bases from J, the gap between germline ends came to 10 bases. In DNA, the CDR3 is TGCGCCAGCAGCTTGGCCGGCAGGGGAGAGACCCAGTACTTC. Translated, it gives CASSLAGRGETQYF.

The table lists this clone with a few counts. This chain connects TRBV6-4 to TRBJ2-3, with D maybe TRBD1 (6 bases). CDR3 length: 15 residues. Trimming cost V 0 bases and J 3 bases, with 10 bases left between them. Germline CDR1 is MRHNA and CDR2 is SNTAGT. The chain's CDR3 is CASSDSRTDTDTQYF. The CDR3 DNA is TGTGCCAGCAGTGACTCGAGGACAGATACAGATACGCAGTATTTT.

The V call is TRBV7-8, the J call TRBJ1-1, with D tentatively TRBD1 (5 bases). Between the trimmed V and J ends, which lost 5 bases and 7 bases, there was a span of 17 bases. Germline values: CDR1 SGHVS, CDR2 FQNEAQ. CDR3 length: 14 residues. Written as DNA, the CDR3 is TGTGCCAGCAGCCTCAGACAGAATAAGGATGAAGCTTTCTTT. It specifies CASSLRQNKDEAFF.

This clone was recorded once. V gene TRBV2 combines with J gene TRBJ1-3; no clear D gene. The length of the CDR3 is 14 residues. V lost 3 bases to trimming and J lost 0 bases, with 6 bases between them. Per the germline V gene, CDR1 is SNHLY and CDR2 is FYNNEI. For the CDR3, the DNA is TGTGCCAGCAGTGAGGCTTTCTCTGGAAACACCATATATTTT. It specifies CASSEAFSGNTIYF.

In its sample, this clone was seen once. The V call is TRBV28, the J call TRBJ1-5; D might be TRBD1 (5 bases). Germline loops: CDR1 MDHEN, CDR2 SYDVKM. V lost 2 bases to trimming and J lost 1 base, with 9 bases between them. CDR3 length equals 15 residues. CDR3 protein: CASSLRGSSNQPQHF. CDR3 bases: TGTGCCAGCAGTTTACGGGGGTCAAGCAATCAGCCCCAGCATTTT.

The chain is built from TRBV7-2 and TRBJ1-1; D call uncertain. Germline-derived CDR1 and CDR2 are SGHTA and FQGNSA. V was pared by 5 bases and J by 1 base, with 11 bases between. The CDR3 spans 14 residues. CDR3 protein: CASSPMNTNTEAFF. In nucleotides, the CDR3 is TGTGCCAGCAGCCCCATGAACACGAACACTGAAGCTTTCTTT.

The V call is TRBV5-6, the J call TRBJ2-3; 8 nucleotides agree with TRBD2. Germline CDR1 and CDR2: SGHDT and YYEEEE. Germline trimming cut 1 base from V and 6 bases from J; bases unmatched to any gene: 7. CDR3 length equals 15 residues. The CDR3 DNA is TGTGCCAGCAGCTTGCCGGGACTAGGGACGGATACGCAGTATTTT. This gives the protein CASSLPGLGTDTQYF.

CDR3 sequence (DNA): TGTGCCAGCAGTTTAGACAGGGGGGATCAGCCCCAGCATTTT. Its protein product is CASSLDRGDQPQHF. This chain connects TRBV27 to TRBJ1-5; 9 bases line up with TRBD1. The V gene end was trimmed by 2 bases and the J gene end by 5 bases; junction bases not matched to a gene: 1. Germline CDR1 and CDR2: MNHEY and SMNVEV (reference sequence). There are 14 residues in the CDR3.

The chain links TRBV29-1 to TRBJ1-5, with 8 bases fitting TRBD1. With V trimmed by 6 bases and J by 4 bases, 5 bases remained unmatched. CDR1 and CDR2 (germline): SQVTM, ANQGSEA. CDR3 length equals 13 residues. The CDR3 bases are TGCAGCGTAACGGACAGGGAAAATCAGCCCCAGCATTTT. Its translation is CSVTDRENQPQHF.

This chain connects TRBV5-6 to TRBJ1-1; a possible D gene is TRBD1 (5 bases). Germline CDR1 SGHDT, CDR2 YYEEEE. V lost 2 bases and J lost 4, with 12 bases in between. There are 14 residues in the CDR3. This chain's CDR3 is CASSFWGRGTEAFF. The CDR3 bases are TGTGCCAGCAGCTTCTGGGGAAGGGGCACTGAAGCTTTCTTT. Together with reference TRBV5-6 and TRBJ1-1, the CDR3 gives the full variable domain: DAGVTQSPTHLIKTRGQQVTLRCSPKSGHDTVSWYQQALGQGPQFIFQYYEEEERQRGNFPDRFSGHQFPNYSSELNVNALLLGDSALYLCASSFWGRGTEAFFGQGTRLTVV.

The chain uses TRBV5-1 and TRBJ2-2, with 7 bases identical to TRBD1. The CDR3 is 17 residues long. V trimming: 0 bases; J trimming: 5 bases; junction bases outside the gene matches: 10. Germline V gives CDR1 SGHRS, CDR2 YFSETQ. The CDR3 DNA follows: TGCGCCAGCAGCTTGGGGATAACAGGGGCCTTTACCGGGGAGCTGTTTTTT. This encodes CASSLGITGAFTGELFF.

This chain uses TRBV28 with TRBJ1-5; perhaps TRBD1 as D (6 bases). This CDR3 region has 15 residues. Trimming cost V 7 bases and J 0 bases, with 13 bases left between them. The germline CDR1 and CDR2 sequences are MDHEN and SYDVKM. The CDR3, as DNA: TGTGCCAGCACCAGGGGTGGGGTTAGCAATCAGCCCCAGCATTTT. Translating gives CASTRGGVSNQPQHF.

The genes are TRBV10-1 and TRBJ2-1, with TRBD2 matching 9 bases. Germline-derived CDR1 and CDR2 are WNHNN and SYGVQD (reference sequence). The CDR3 totals 14 residues. V was clipped by 3 bases and J by 9 bases; unmatched bases: 6. CDR3 protein: CASSDWTSDPEQFF. For the CDR3, the DNA is TGCGCCAGCAGTGACTGGACTAGCGATCCTGAGCAGTTCTTC.

The V gene is TRBV2, the J gene TRBJ2-1, with TRBD1 matching over 9 bases. The CDR3 contains 15 residues. Germline-derived CDR1 and CDR2 are SNHLY and FYNNEI. V dropped 8 bases and J dropped 6; count of bases not matched to a gene: 11. CDR3 nucleotides: TGTGCCAGCCCTGACTTGGGACAGGGTGCCAATGAGCAGTTCTTC. Encoded protein: CASPDLGQGANEQFF.

The genes are TRBV3-1 (or the pseudogene TRBV3-2) and TRBJ1-2; 7 bases line up with TRBD1. The trim removed 3 bases at V and 5 bases at J, leaving 0 bases unmatched. CDR1 is LGHDT, CDR2 YNNKEL, per germline (reference sequence). CDR3 length equals 12 residues. This CDR3 reads CASSQTGYGYTF. In DNA form, the CDR3 reads TGTGCCAGCAGCCAGACAGGGTATGGCTACACCTTC.

This chain uses TRBV5-1 with TRBJ1-3; unclear D gene. Germline CDR1 and CDR2: SGHRS and YFSETQ. V shed 0 bases and J shed 0 bases, with 13 bases lying between them. This CDR3 has 17 amino acids. This chain's CDR3 is CASSLASTSSSGNTIYF. The DNA for the CDR3 is TGCGCCAGCAGCTTGGCCTCCACATCCAGCTCTGGAAACACCATATATTTT.

This clone has a single count. The chain employs TRBV5-4 and TRBJ2-5, with 13 bases fitting TRBD2. V shed 3 bases and J 5 bases; nucleotides not matched to a gene: 4. This CDR3 contains 15 residues. Germline CDR1 reads SGHNT; CDR2 reads YYREEE (reference sequence). The CDR3 spells CASSSRLAGGETQYF. The CDR3 DNA reads TGTGCCAGCAGCTCCAGACTAGCGGGGGGTGAGACCCAGTACTTC.

V gene TRBV27 combines with J gene TRBJ2-1; TRBD2 matches at 7 bases. Germline loops: CDR1 MNHEY, CDR2 SMNVEV (reference sequence). Losses at the gene ends were 3 bases for V and 3 bases for J; bases not matched to a gene: 8. The CDR3 totals 16 residues. The CDR3 DNA reads as TGTGCCAGCAGTTTTAGGGTACTAGCGTTCTACAATGAGCAGTTCTTC. Translation gives CASSFRVLAFYNEQFF.

This chain links TRBV18 with TRBJ1-2; tentatively, D is TRBD1 (6 bases). The CDR3 loop spans 14 amino acids. Germline lookup yields CDR1 KGHSH and CDR2 LQKENI. V was cut by 3 bases and J by 2 bases, with 10 bases left in between. The CDR3 loop is CASSPDRLNYGYTF. The DNA for the CDR3 is TGTGCCAGCTCACCGGACAGATTAAACTATGGCTACACCTTC.

The chain links TRBV27 to TRBJ1-1, with 7 bases matching TRBD1. This CDR3 has 12 amino acids. Per germline, CDR1 MNHEY and CDR2 SMNVEV (reference sequence). The V segment lost 6 bases and the J segment 5 bases; nucleotides outside the gene matches: 3. In DNA form, the CDR3 reads TGTGCCAGCAGCCGGACAGGTACTGAAGCTTTCTTT. It translates to CASSRTGTEAFF.